A single TCR beta chain is shown here with its context. The data derive from a study of blood T cell repertoires in COVID-19. TCRdb keeps only in-frame clones here, not all; method: immunoSEQ multiplex PCR. The sample has 270,000 or so clones, 70% to 90% seen once. Sequenced material: peripheral blood. The origin of this receptor is a young woman with active or convalescent COVID-19.

CDR3 amino acids: CASSLGLAGGHVDTQYF. CDR3 DNA sequence: TGTGCCAGCAGTTTGGGACTAGCGGGGGGGCATGTAGATACGCAGTATTTT. The chain has TRBV27 and TRBJ2-3, with 16 bases identical to TRBD2. The CDR3 length is 17 residues. Looked up from germline, CDR1 is MNHEY and CDR2 is SMNVEV (reference sequence). V shed 3 bases, J shed 5 bases, and the junction held 5 bases outside the gene matches.